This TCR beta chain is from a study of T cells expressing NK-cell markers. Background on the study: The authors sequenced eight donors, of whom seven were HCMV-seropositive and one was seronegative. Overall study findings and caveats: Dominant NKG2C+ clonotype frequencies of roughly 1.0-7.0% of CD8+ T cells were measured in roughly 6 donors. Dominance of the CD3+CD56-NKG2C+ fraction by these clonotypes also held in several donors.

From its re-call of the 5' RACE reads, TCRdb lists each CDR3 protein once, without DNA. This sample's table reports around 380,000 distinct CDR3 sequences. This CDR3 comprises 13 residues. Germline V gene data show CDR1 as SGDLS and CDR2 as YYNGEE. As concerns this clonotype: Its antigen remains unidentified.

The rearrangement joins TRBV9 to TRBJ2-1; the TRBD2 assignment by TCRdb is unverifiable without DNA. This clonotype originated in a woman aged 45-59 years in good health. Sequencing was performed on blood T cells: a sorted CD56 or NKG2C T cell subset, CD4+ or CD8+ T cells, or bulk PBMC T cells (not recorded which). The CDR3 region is CASAGTSVNEQFF.